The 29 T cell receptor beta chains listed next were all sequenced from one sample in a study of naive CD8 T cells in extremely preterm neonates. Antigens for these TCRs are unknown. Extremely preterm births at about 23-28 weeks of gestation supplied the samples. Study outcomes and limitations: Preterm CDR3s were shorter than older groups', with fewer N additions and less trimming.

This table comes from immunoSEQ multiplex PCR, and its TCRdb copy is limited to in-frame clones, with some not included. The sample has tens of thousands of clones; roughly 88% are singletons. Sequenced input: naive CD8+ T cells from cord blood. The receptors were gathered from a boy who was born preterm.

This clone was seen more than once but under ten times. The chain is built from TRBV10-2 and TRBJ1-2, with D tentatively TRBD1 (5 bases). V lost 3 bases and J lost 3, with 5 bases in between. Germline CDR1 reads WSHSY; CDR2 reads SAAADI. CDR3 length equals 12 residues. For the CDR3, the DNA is TGCGCCAGCAGTGACAGGGACTATGGCTACACCTTC. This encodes CASSDRDYGYTF.

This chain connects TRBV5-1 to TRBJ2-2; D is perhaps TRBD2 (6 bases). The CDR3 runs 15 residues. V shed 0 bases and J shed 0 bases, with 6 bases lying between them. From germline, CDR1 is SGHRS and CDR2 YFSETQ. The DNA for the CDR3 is TGCGCCAGCAGCTTGGTAGCGGCGAACACCGGGGAGCTGTTTTTT. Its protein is CASSLVAANTGELFF.

The CDR3 DNA reads as TGTGCCAGCAGTTGGACAGGGGGCGTTGGCTACACCTTC. The encoded protein is CASSWTGGVGYTF. This rearrangement joins TRBV27 to TRBJ1-2, with 11 positions matching TRBD1. V shed 4 bases, J shed 7 bases, and the junction held 2 bases outside the gene matches. Germline V gene sequence: CDR1 MNHEY, CDR2 SMNVEV (reference sequence). The CDR3 contains 13 residues.

CDR3 sequence: CASSLGGGYYGYTF. In DNA, the CDR3 is TGTGCCAGCAGCTTAGGAGGCGGGTACTATGGCTACACCTTC. The V and J genes are TRBV11-2 and TRBJ1-2; D uncertain. Per germline, CDR1 SGHAT and CDR2 FQNNGV. This CDR3 region has 14 residues. Trimming pared 1 base from V and 3 bases from J, leaving 9 bases between.

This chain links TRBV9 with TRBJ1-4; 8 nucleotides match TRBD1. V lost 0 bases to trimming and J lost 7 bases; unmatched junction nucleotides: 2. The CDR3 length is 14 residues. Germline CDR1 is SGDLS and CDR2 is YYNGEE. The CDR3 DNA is TGTGCCAGCAGCGTAGGACAGGGGTTTGAAAAACTGTTTTTT. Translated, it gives CASSVGQGFEKLFF.

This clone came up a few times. CDR3 sequence reads: CASSLQSSYNEQFF. For the CDR3, the DNA is TGTGCCAGCAGTTTACAGAGCTCCTACAATGAGCAGTTCTTC. The chain recombines TRBV27 with TRBJ2-1; D remains unclear. The CDR3 contains 14 residues. The germline CDR1 and CDR2 sequences are MNHEY and SMNVEV (reference sequence). Trimming pared 2 bases from V and 0 bases from J, leaving 5 bases between.

The CDR3 bases are TGTGCCAGCAGTTACTCCGGGACAGGGGACACTGAAGCTTTCTTT. This sequence encodes CASSYSGTGDTEAFF. The chain links TRBV6-5 to TRBJ1-1; 10 bases line up with TRBD1. The CDR3 spans 15 residues. Germline V gives CDR1 MNHEY, CDR2 SVGAGI. V shed 0 bases and J 3 bases; nucleotides not matched to a gene: 1.

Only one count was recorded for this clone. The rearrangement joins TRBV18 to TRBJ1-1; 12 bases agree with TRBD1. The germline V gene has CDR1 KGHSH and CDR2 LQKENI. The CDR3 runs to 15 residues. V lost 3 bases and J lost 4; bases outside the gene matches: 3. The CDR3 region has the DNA TGTGCCAGCTCACCGTCGGGACAGGGGGCCACTGAAGCTTTCTTT. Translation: CASSPSGQGATEAFF.

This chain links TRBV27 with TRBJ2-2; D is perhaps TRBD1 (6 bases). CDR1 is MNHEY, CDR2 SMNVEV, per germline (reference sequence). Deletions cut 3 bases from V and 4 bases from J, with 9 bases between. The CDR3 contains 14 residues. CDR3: CASSFIQGTGELFF. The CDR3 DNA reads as TGTGCCAGCAGTTTTATACAGGGCACCGGGGAGCTGTTTTTT.

CDR3 residues: CASSVVINYGYTF. DNA of the CDR3: TGTGCCAGCAGCGTAGTCATTAACTATGGCTACACCTTC. The rearrangement uses TRBV9 and TRBJ1-2; D call uncertain. The germline gives CDR1 SGDLS, CDR2 YYNGEE. Trimming left V 0 bases short and J 1 base short, with 4 bases between. This CDR3 has 13 amino acids.

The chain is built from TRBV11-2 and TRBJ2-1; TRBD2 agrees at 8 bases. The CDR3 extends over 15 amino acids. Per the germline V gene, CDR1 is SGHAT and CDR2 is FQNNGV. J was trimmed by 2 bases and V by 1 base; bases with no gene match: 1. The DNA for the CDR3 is TGTGCCAGCAGCTTAGCGGGGGGGCCCTACAATGAGCAGTTCTTC. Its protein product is CASSLAGGPYNEQFF.

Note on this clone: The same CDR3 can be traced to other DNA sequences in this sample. The CDR3 sequence is CASSAGGSYNEQFF. CDR3 DNA: TGTGCCAGCAGCGCAGGGGGCTCCTACAATGAGCAGTTCTTC. This chain connects TRBV9 to TRBJ2-1; TRBD1 matches 7 bases. Germline CDR1 is SGDLS and CDR2 is YYNGEE. There are 14 residues in the CDR3. Losses at the gene ends were 3 bases for V and 0 bases for J; bases not matched to a gene: 0.

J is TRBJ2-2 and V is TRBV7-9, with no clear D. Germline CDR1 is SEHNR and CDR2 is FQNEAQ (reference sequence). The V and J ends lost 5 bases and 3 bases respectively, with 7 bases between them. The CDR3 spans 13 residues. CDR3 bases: TGTGCCAGCAGCCCGGACGACACCGGGGAGCTGTTTTTT. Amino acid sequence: CASSPDDTGELFF. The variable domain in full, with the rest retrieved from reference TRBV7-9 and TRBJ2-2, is DTGVSQNPRHKITKRGQNVTFRCDPISEHNRLYWYRQTLGQGPEFLTYFQNEAQLEKSRLLSDRFSAERPKGSFSTLEIQRTEQGDSAMYLCASSPDDTGELFFGEGSRLTVL.

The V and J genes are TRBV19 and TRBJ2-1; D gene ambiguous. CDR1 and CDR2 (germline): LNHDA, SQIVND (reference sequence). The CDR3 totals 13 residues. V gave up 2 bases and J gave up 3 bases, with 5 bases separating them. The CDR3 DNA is TGTGCCAGTAGTATAAGGATCTACAATGAGCAGTTCTTC. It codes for CASSIRIYNEQFF. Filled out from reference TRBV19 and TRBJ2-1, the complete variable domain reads DGGITQSPKYLFRKEGQNVTLSCEQNLNHDAMYWYRQDPGQGLRLIYYSQIVNDFQKGDIAEGYSVSREKKESFPLTVTSAQKNPTAFYLCASSIRIYNEQFFGPGTRLTVL.

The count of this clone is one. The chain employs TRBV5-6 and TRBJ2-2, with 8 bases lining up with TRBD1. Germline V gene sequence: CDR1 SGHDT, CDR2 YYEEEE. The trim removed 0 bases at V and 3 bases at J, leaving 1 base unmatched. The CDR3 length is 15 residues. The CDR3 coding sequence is TGTGCCAGCAGCTTGGACAGGGGGTACACCGGGGAGCTGTTTTTT. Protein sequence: CASSLDRGYTGELFF.

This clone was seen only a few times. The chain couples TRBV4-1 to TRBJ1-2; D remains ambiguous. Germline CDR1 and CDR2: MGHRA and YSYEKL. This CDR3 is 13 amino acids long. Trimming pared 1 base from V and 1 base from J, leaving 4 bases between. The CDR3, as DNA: TGCGCCAGCAGCCAAGCAAATAACTATGGCTACACCTTC. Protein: CASSQANNYGYTF.

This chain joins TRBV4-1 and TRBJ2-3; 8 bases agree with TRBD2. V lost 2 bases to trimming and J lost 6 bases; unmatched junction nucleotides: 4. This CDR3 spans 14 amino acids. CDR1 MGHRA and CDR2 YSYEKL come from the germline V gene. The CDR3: CASSQPGGADTQYF. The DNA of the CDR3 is TGCGCCAGCAGCCAACCGGGGGGGGCCGATACGCAGTATTTT.

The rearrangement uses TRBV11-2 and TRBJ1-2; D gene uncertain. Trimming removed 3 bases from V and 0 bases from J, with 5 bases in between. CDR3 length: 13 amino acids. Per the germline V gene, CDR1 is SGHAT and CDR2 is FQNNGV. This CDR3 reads CASSFTTNYGYTF. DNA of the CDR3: TGTGCCAGCAGCTTTACAACTAACTATGGCTACACCTTC.

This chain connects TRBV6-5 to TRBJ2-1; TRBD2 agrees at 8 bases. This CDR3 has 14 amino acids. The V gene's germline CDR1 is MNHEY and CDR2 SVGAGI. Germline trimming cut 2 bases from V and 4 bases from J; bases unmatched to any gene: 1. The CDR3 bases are TGTGCCAGCAGTTACGGGACTAGTTACAATGAGCAGTTCTTC. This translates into CASSYGTSYNEQFF.

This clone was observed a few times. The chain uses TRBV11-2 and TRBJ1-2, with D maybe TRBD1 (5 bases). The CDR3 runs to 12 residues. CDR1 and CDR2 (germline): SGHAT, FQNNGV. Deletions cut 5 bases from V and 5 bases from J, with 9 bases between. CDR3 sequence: CASSPGGYGYTF. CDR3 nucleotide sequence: TGTGCCAGCAGCCCTGGGGGGTATGGCTACACCTTC.

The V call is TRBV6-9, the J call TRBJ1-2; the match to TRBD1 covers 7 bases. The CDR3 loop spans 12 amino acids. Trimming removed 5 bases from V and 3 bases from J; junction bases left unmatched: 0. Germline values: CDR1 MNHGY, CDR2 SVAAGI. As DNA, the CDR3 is TGTGCCAGCAGTACAGGGGACTATGGCTACACCTTC. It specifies CASSTGDYGYTF.

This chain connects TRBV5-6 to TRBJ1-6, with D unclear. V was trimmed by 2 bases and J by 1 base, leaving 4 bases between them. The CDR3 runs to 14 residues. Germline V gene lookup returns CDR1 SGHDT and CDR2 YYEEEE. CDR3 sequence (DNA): TGTGCCAGCAGCTTTGGGTCCTATAATTCACCCCTCCACTTT. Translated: CASSFGSYNSPLHF.

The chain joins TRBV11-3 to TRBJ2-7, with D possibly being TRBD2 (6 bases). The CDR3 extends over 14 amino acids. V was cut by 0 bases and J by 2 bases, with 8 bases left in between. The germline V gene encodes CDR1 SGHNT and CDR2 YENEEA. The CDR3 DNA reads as TGTGCCAGCAGCTTAGAACTAGCCCCCTACGAGCAGTACTTC. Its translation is CASSLELAPYEQYF.

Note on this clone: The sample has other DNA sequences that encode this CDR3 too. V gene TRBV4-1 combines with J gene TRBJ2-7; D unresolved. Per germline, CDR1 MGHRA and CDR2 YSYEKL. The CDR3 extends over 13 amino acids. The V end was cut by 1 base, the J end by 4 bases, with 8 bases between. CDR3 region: CASSQAGFYEQYF. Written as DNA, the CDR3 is TGCGCCAGCAGCCAAGCAGGTTTTTACGAGCAGTACTTC.

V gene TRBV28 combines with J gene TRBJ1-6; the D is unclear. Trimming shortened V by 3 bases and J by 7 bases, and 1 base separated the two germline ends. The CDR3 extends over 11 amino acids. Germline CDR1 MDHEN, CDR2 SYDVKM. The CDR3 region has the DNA TGTGCCAGCAGTTTCAATTCACCCCTCCACTTT. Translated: CASSFNSPLHF.

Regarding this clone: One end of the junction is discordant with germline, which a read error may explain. The CDR3 sequence: CAGSEAVWQDYTF. CDR3 DNA sequence: TGTGCCGGCAGTGAAGCGGTTTGGCAGGACTACACCTTC. The chain has TRBV2 and TRBJ1-2; D ambiguous. There are 13 residues in the CDR3. Germline CDR1 is SNHLY and CDR2 is FYNNEI.

The CDR3 coding sequence is TGCGCCAGCAGCTTGGAGTACAGGACGAACACTGAAGCTTTCTTT. Residues: CASSLEYRTNTEAFF. The chain recombines TRBV5-1 with TRBJ1-1, with D tentatively TRBD1 (5 bases). The ends were cut back, 0 bases at V and 1 base at J, with 10 bases in the middle. The germline V gene encodes CDR1 SGHRS and CDR2 YFSETQ. The CDR3 is made up of 15 amino acids. Supplemented by reference TRBV5-1 and TRBJ1-1, the full variable domain reads KAGVTQTPRYLIKTRGQQVTLSCSPISGHRSVSWYQQTPGQGLQFLFEYFSETQRNKGNFPGRFSGRQFSNSRSEMNVSTLELGDSALYLCASSLEYRTNTEAFFGQGTRLTVV.

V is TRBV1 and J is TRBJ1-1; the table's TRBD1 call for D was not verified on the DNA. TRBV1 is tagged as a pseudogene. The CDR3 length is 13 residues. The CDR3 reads CTSSDRLNTEAFF. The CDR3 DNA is TGCACCAGCAGCGACAGGTTGAACACTGAAGCTTTCTTT.

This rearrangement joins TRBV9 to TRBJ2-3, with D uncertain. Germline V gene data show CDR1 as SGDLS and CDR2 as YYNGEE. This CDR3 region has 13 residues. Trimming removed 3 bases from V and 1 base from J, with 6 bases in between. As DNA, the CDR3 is TGTGCCAGCAGCGATCAGGGCACAGATACGCAGTATTTT. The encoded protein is CASSDQGTDTQYF.